The rows below give T cell receptor beta chains drawn from one sample of a study of T-cell reconstitution after alpha-beta-depleted transplantation in children. TCRdb re-analysed the PCR reads in MiXCR, keeping a single row per CDR3 protein. The sample has around 480,000 distinct CDR3 sequences; approximately 30% are singletons. Source: PBMCs from the stem cell graft donor, taken from the stem cell graft. These receptors were obtained from a human donor who donated a stem cell graft to a child with aplastic anemia. CDR3s include the opening cysteine and the closing phenylalanine or tryptophan. The order of the fields is D gene, clone size, V gene, J gene, CDR3 DNA, CDR3 protein. D genes are given only for firm matches. The listing skips clone size in some rows; elsewhere it reads once, few, many or a size class.

TRBD1	.	TRBV27	TRBJ2-1	TGTGCCAGCAGGCTGACAGGGTCCTACAATGAGCAGTTCTTC	CASRLTGSYNEQFF
TRBD1	.	TRBV29-1	TRBJ2-2	TGCAGCGTGACAGGGATGGGGCGTTTCCACACCGGGGAGCTGTTTTTT	CSVTGMGRFHTGELFF
.	.	TRBV6-1	TRBJ1-1	TGTGCCAGCAGTGAAGCGGGAGGGGGGAACACTGAAGCTTTCTTT	CASSEAGGGNTEAFF
.	few	TRBV4-3	TRBJ2-3	TGCGCCAGCAGCCAAGATCGGAGCGGGAGCACAGATACGCAGTATTTT	CASSQDRSGSTDTQYF
.	few	TRBV20-1	TRBJ1-2	TGCAGTGCTTCGACGGGGCGTTTAGTTAACTATGGCTACACCTTC	CSASTGRLVNYGYTF
.	.	TRBV18	TRBJ1-4	TGTGCCAGCTCACCACGCTATAATGAAAAACTGTTTTTT	CASSPRYNEKLFF
.	.	TRBV12-3/TRBV12-4	TRBJ2-1	TGTGCCAGCAGCCCTCACCTCAATGAGCAGTTCTTC	CASSPHLNEQFF
.	.	TRBV7-2	TRBJ2-3	TGTGCCAGCAGCCCCGCAATGCTAGTCTCCCACACAGATACGCAGTATTTT	CASSPAMLVSHTDTQYF
.	.	TRBV29-1	TRBJ2-2	TGCAGCGCATTCCGGGACAGACCCTCGGGGGTCACCGGGGAGCTGTTTTTT	CSAFRDRPSGVTGELFF
TRBD1	few	TRBV12-3/TRBV12-4	TRBJ1-2	TGTGCCAGTGCCATGACAGGGACGCGTGGCTACACCTTC	CASAMTGTRGYTF
.	.	TRBV10-3	TRBJ1-4	TGTGCCATCAGTGAGTCGACAGCAACTAATGAAAAACTGTTTTTT	CAISESTATNEKLFF
.	.	TRBV27	TRBJ1-2	TGTGCCAGCAGTTTTCAGGGAGGGGCAGGCTACACCTTC	CASSFQGGAGYTF
TRBD2	.	TRBV20-1	TRBJ2-3	TGCAGTGCTAGAGATGCTAGCGGGGGACTGGGAGATTCCACAGATACGCAGTATTTT	CSARDASGGLGDSTDTQYF
.	few	TRBV29-1	TRBJ1-1	TGCAGCGTTGAGGGGGGCGCTGAAGCTTTCTTT	CSVEGGAEAFF
TRBD1	few	TRBV5-1	TRBJ1-1	TGCGCCAGCAGCCCCCGGACAGGGTTTCTTCAAGCTTTCTTT	CASSPRTGFLQAFF
.	.	TRBV4-3	TRBJ2-3	TGCGCCAGCAGCCAAGATGCGACCCCCACGGCAGATACGCAGTATTTT	CASSQDATPTADTQYF
.	.	TRBV19	TRBJ1-1	TGTGCCAGTAGTACCTCGACAGTGAACACTGAAGCTTTCTTT	CASSTSTVNTEAFF
.	.	TRBV10-3	TRBJ1-1	TGTGCCATCAGTGTAGTACAGGGAGGGCTGAACACTGAAGCTTTCTTT	CAISVVQGGLNTEAFF
TRBD2	many	TRBV27	TRBJ2-7	TGTGCCAGCAGACTAGCGGGAGGCCGTGAGCAGTACTTC	CASRLAGGREQYF